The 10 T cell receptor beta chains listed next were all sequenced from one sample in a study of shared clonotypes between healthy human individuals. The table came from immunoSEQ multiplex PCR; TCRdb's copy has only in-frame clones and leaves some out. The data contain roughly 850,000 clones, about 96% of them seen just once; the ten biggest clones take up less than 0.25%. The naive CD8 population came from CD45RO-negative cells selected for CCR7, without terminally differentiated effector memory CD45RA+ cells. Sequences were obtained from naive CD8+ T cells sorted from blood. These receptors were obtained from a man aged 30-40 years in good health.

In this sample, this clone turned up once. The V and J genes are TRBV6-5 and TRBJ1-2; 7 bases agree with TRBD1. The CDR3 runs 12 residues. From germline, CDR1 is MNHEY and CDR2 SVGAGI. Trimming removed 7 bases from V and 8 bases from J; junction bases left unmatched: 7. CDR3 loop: CASTDWDSGYTF. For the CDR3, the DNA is TGTGCCAGCACGGATTGGGACAGCGGCTACACCTTC.

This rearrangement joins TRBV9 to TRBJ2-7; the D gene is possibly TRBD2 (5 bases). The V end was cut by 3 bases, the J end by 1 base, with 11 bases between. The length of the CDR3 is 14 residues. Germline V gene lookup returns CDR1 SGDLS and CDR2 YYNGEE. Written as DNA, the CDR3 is TGTGCCAGCAGCGGGGGTTCGGGATCCTACGAGCAGTACTTC. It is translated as CASSGGSGSYEQYF.

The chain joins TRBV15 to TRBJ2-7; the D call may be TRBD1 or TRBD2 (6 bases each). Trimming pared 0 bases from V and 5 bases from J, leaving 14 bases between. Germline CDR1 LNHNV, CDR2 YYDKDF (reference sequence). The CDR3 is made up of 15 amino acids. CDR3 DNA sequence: TGTGCCACCAGCAGAGATCCCGGGGGCCTGAACGAGCAGTACTTC. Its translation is CATSRDPGGLNEQYF.

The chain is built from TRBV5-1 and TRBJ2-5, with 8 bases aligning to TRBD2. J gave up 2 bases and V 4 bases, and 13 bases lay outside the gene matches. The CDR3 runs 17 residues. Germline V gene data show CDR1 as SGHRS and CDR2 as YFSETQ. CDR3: CASSAGERTSPQETQYF. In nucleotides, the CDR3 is TGCGCCAGCAGCGCAGGAGAAAGGACTAGCCCACAAGAGACCCAGTACTTC. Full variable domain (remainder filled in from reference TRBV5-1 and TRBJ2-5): KAGVTQTPRYLIKTRGQQVTLSCSPISGHRSVSWYQQTPGQGLQFLFEYFSETQRNKGNFPGRFSGRQFSNSRSEMNVSTLELGDSALYLCASSAGERTSPQETQYFGPGTRLLVL.

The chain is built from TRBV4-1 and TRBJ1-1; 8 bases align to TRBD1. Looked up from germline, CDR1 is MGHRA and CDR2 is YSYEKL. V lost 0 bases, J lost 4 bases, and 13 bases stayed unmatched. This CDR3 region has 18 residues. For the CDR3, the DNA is TGCGCCAGCAGCCAAGAACCGGGACAGGCCGAGGGGGGCACTGAAGCTTTCTTT. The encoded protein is CASSQEPGQAEGGTEAFF.

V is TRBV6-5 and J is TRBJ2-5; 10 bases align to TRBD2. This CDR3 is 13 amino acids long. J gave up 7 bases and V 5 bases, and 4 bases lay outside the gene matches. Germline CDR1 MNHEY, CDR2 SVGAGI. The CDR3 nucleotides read TGTGCCAGCAGTGCTAGCGGGAGTGCGACCCAGTACTTC. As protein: CASSASGSATQYF.

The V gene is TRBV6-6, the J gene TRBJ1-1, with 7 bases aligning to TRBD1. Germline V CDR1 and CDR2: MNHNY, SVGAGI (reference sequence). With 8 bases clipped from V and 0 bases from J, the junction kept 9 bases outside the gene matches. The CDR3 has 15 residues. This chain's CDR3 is CASLKPGQLNTEAFF. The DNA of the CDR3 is TGTGCCAGCCTGAAACCGGGACAGTTGAACACTGAAGCTTTCTTT.

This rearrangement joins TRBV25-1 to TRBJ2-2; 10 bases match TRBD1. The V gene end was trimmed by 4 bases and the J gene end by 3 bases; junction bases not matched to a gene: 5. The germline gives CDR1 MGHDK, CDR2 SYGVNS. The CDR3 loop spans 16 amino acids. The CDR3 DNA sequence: TGTGCCAGCAGTGGCCGGGACAGGGGCCACACCGGGGAGCTGTTTTTT. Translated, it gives CASSGRDRGHTGELFF.

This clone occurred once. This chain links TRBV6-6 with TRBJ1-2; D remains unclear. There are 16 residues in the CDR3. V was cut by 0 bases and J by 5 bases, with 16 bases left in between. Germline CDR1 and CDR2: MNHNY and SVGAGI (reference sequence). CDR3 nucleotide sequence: TGTGCCAGCAGTTACTCGCCGATAGGGCAGCCATATGGCTACACCTTC. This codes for CASSYSPIGQPYGYTF.

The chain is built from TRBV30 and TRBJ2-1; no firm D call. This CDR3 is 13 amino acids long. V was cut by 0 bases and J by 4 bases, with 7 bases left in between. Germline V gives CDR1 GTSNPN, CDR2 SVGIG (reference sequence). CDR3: CAWSVIGYNEQFF. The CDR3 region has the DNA TGTGCCTGGAGTGTAATAGGTTACAATGAGCAGTTCTTC.